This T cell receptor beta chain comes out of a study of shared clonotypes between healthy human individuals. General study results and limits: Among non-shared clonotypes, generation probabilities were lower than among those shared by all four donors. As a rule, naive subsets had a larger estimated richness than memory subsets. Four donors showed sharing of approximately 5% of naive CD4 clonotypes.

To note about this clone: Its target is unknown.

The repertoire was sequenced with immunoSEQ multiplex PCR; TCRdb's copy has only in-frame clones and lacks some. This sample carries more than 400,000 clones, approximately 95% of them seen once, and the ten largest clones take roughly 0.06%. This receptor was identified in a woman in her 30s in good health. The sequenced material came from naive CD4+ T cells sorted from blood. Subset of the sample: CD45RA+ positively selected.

Written as DNA, the CDR3 is TGCGCCCGCTACGTAAACGAGGGGATCCAAATGAACACTGAAGCTTTCTTT. It yields the protein CARYVNEGIQMNTEAFF. The chain joins TRBV5-1 to TRBJ1-1, with D possibly matching TRBD1 (5 bases). The V gene's germline CDR1 is SGHRS and CDR2 YFSETQ. Trimming took off 10 bases at V and 0 bases at J, with 25 bases between the two ends. The CDR3 totals 17 residues.